Listed here are 3 T cell receptor beta chains from one sample, sequenced in a study of T cells after yellow fever vaccination. TCRdb processed the 5' RACE reads anew with MiXCR; each CDR3 protein has one entry. The data contain hundreds of thousands of distinct CDR3 sequences, around 12% of them singletons. The material was PBMCs, obtained on the day of the yellow fever booster vaccination. Receptor source: a man between 25 and 39 years old who received the YFV17D yellow fever vaccine.

This clonotype appeared a few times. The chain links TRBV29-1 to TRBJ1-5; D gene ambiguous. Trimming stripped 1 base from V and 1 base from J, with 20 bases between. This CDR3 is 18 amino acids long. The germline gives CDR1 SQVTM, CDR2 ANQGSEA. CDR3 amino acids: CSVEVVVTETQSNQPQHF. The CDR3 nucleotides read TGCAGCGTTGAAGTTGTGGTCACAGAGACACAGAGCAATCAGCCCCAGCATTTT.

The chain couples TRBV7-6 to TRBJ2-2, with 10 positions matching TRBD2. V gave up 5 bases and J gave up 6 bases; unmatched junction bases: 12. Germline V gene lookup returns CDR1 SGHVS and CDR2 FNYEAQ. This CDR3 spans 17 amino acids. For the CDR3, the DNA is TGTGCCAGCAGCACTGGTACTAGCGGGAAAGGCTCCGGGGAGCTGTTTTTT. Residues: CASSTGTSGKGSGELFF.

This clonotype turned up a few times. J is TRBJ2-1 and V is TRBV5-1; 9 nucleotides match TRBD2. Germline assignment: CDR1 SGHRS and CDR2 YFSETQ. This CDR3 comprises 15 residues. The V gene end was trimmed by 6 bases and the J gene end by 7 bases; junction bases not matched to a gene: 11. CDR3 coding DNA: TGCGCCAGCAAGAGTGGTGCGGGAGGGCCGAATGAGCAGTTCTTC. As protein: CASKSGAGGPNEQFF.